The table lists the clone carrying this TCR beta chain with a count of one. The data belong to a study of blood T cell repertoires in COVID-19. Study in general: T cells, B-cell-depleted T cells, or PBMCs provided the cDNA or gDNA that served as material.

In the original processing: Amplification of reference gene primers was used by the study to estimate nucleated cell counts. Sequenced by immunoSEQ multiplex PCR; TCRdb stores in-frame clones only, minus some. The DNA gave D and trimming, while V, J and clone size come from that table. This sample carries 200,000 to 250,000 clones, roughly 80% of them seen once, and the ten largest clones take less than 8%. The junction had 4 bases not matched to a gene; V was cut back by 5 bases and J by 0 bases. This CDR3 spans 15 amino acids. CDR1 is SGHRS and CDR2 is YFSETQ in the germline V gene. This TCR was recovered from a woman aged 45-59 years with acute or convalescent COVID-19. The chain is built from TRBV5-1 and TRBJ2-1, with TRBD2 identical over 8 bases. Sample: peripheral blood. This CDR3 is CASRESGGSYNEQFF. The CDR3 nucleotides read TGCGCCAGCAGGGAAAGCGGGGGCTCCTACAATGAGCAGTTCTTC.